Listed below are T cell receptor beta chains from one sample, sequenced in a study of T cells in Graves' hyperthyroidism and ophthalmopathy. TCRdb reprocessed the multiplex PCR reads with MiXCR, giving one entry per CDR3 protein. The sample records 270,000 or so distinct CDR3 sequences, 15% being singletons. Material for sequencing was blood. The receptors shown here come from a woman aged 45-65 years with Graves' hyperthyroidism that later progressed to Graves' ophthalmopathy. Both conserved end residues are part of each CDR3. The D gene is left open where the match is weak. Not every row has a clone size; where given, it reads once, few, many or a size class.

v_gene: TRBV20-1
j_gene: TRBJ2-7
abundance: -
d_gene: TRBD1
CDR3nt: TGCAGTGCTGGCGGACAGGGGGCTACCTACGAGCAGTACTTC
CDR3aa: CSAGGQGATYEQYF

v_gene: TRBV3-1
j_gene: TRBJ2-1
abundance: -
d_gene: -
CDR3nt: TGTGCCAGCAGCCAAGATAAAGGACGGGAGCAGTTCTTC
CDR3aa: CASSQDKGREQFF

v_gene: TRBV20-1
j_gene: TRBJ2-3
abundance: many
d_gene: -
CDR3nt: TGCAGTGCTAGTCCCCTATCGGGACTCACAGATACGCAGTATTTT
CDR3aa: CSASPLSGLTDTQYF

v_gene: TRBV5-8
j_gene: TRBJ2-1
abundance: few
d_gene: -
CDR3nt: TGTGCCAGCAGCTTGGGGGATGATAGCTCCTACAATGAGCAGTTCTTC
CDR3aa: CASSLGDDSSYNEQFF

v_gene: TRBV6-1
j_gene: TRBJ2-7
abundance: -
d_gene: -
CDR3nt: TGTGCCAGCAGTCCGACCCACCCGGGGGCCGAGCAGTACTTC
CDR3aa: CASSPTHPGAEQYF

v_gene: TRBV28
j_gene: TRBJ1-4
abundance: many
d_gene: -
CDR3nt: TGTGCCAGCAGTCAGACAGGAACTAATGAAAAACTGTTTTTT
CDR3aa: CASSQTGTNEKLFF

v_gene: TRBV9
j_gene: TRBJ1-5
abundance: few
d_gene: -
CDR3nt: TGTGCCAGCAGCGTAGAGGGGGGGAATCAGCCCCAGCATTTT
CDR3aa: CASSVEGGNQPQHF

v_gene: TRBV7-2
j_gene: TRBJ2-3
abundance: many
d_gene: -
CDR3nt: TGTGCCAGCAGCTTAGATGTGAGGGGCACAGATACGCAGTATTTT
CDR3aa: CASSLDVRGTDTQYF

v_gene: TRBV20-1
j_gene: TRBJ1-4
abundance: -
d_gene: -
CDR3nt: TGCAGTGTTATCACAGGGTTTAGAGGGGGAAAACTGTTTTTT
CDR3aa: CSVITGFRGGKLFF

v_gene: TRBV28
j_gene: TRBJ2-7
abundance: many
d_gene: -
CDR3nt: TGTGCCAGCAGTTTAAGAAGCCTTACAGGATACGAGCAGTACTTC
CDR3aa: CASSLRSLTGYEQYF

v_gene: TRBV6-2/TRBV6-3
j_gene: TRBJ2-2
abundance: -
d_gene: TRBD2
CDR3nt: TGTGCCAGCAGCGGGTTAGCGGGAGGGGGGGGGCTGTTTTTT
CDR3aa: CASSGLAGGGGLFF

v_gene: TRBV2
j_gene: TRBJ2-3
abundance: many
d_gene: TRBD2
CDR3nt: TGTGCCAGCAGTAAAGGGCTAGCGGGAGGGCTGGCAGATACGCAGTATTTT
CDR3aa: CASSKGLAGGLADTQYF

v_gene: TRBV9
j_gene: TRBJ2-1
abundance: few
d_gene: -
CDR3nt: TGTGCCAGCAGCGTTCGGGGAGGCCGGGAGCAGTTCTTC
CDR3aa: CASSVRGGREQFF

v_gene: TRBV5-1
j_gene: TRBJ2-5
abundance: many
d_gene: TRBD2
CDR3nt: TGCGCCAGCAGCTTGCTCTTAGCGGGAGAAGAGACCCAGTACTTC
CDR3aa: CASSLLLAGEETQYF

v_gene: TRBV2
j_gene: TRBJ2-5
abundance: -
d_gene: TRBD2
CDR3nt: TGTGCCAGCAGTCGGGAAGCGGGGCCCCAGTACTTC
CDR3aa: CASSREAGPQYF

v_gene: TRBV28
j_gene: TRBJ2-3
abundance: many
d_gene: -
CDR3nt: TGTGCCAGCATATCCAGGGATACGCAGTATTTT
CDR3aa: CASISRDTQYF

v_gene: TRBV2
j_gene: TRBJ2-2
abundance: many
d_gene: -
CDR3nt: TGTGCCAGCGGTCCCATCAGAGGGGCTATGAACACCGGGGAGCTGTTTTTT
CDR3aa: CASGPIRGAMNTGELFF

v_gene: TRBV7-9
j_gene: TRBJ2-7
abundance: many
d_gene: -
CDR3nt: TGTGCCAGCAGCTTAGATACAGTCGGAAGTACCTACGAGCAGTACTTC
CDR3aa: CASSLDTVGSTYEQYF

v_gene: TRBV28
j_gene: TRBJ1-1
abundance: many
d_gene: -
CDR3nt: TGTGCCAGCAGGGAAGGAGGTTTTCCCCTGGGGACTGAAGCTTTCTTT
CDR3aa: CASREGGFPLGTEAFF

v_gene: TRBV30
j_gene: TRBJ1-3
abundance: few
d_gene: -
CDR3nt: TGTGCCTGGAGTATCACAGGGGGAAACACCATATATTTT
CDR3aa: CAWSITGGNTIYF

v_gene: TRBV3-1
j_gene: TRBJ1-6
abundance: few
d_gene: -
CDR3nt: TGTGCCAGCAGCGCCGGGACCCCTGGAGGAGGTTCACCCCTCCACTTT
CDR3aa: CASSAGTPGGGSPLHF

v_gene: TRBV7-6
j_gene: TRBJ2-7
abundance: -
d_gene: -
CDR3nt: TGTGCCAGCAGCTCCCCCGGGACAAGAAGCTACGAGCAGTACTTC
CDR3aa: CASSSPGTRSYEQYF

v_gene: TRBV11-2
j_gene: TRBJ2-1
abundance: once
d_gene: -
CDR3nt: TGTGCCAGCAGCCTCCTAGCCGATCGCCACAATGAGAAGTTCTTC
CDR3aa: CASSLLADRHNEKFF

v_gene: TRBV18
j_gene: TRBJ1-2
abundance: once
d_gene: -
CDR3nt: TGTGCCAGCTCATTCGACCTAAACTATGGCTACACCTTC
CDR3aa: CASSFDLNYGYTF

v_gene: TRBV27
j_gene: TRBJ2-3
abundance: many
d_gene: -
CDR3nt: TGTGCCAGCAGTACCTTCCAGTCGTACCGTCGAGGTACGCAGTATTTT
CDR3aa: CASSTFQSYRRGTQYF

v_gene: TRBV6-2/TRBV6-3
j_gene: TRBJ2-3
abundance: -
d_gene: TRBD1
CDR3nt: TGTGCCAGCTCCTCGGGTCCAGGGGGCGGAGGTAGTCCAGATACGCAGTATTTT
CDR3aa: CASSSGPGGGGSPDTQYF

v_gene: TRBV9
j_gene: TRBJ2-1
abundance: many
d_gene: -
CDR3nt: TGTGCCAGCAGCGTAGATTTGGGCAGGCCCTACAATGAGCAGTTCTTC
CDR3aa: CASSVDLGRPYNEQFF

v_gene: TRBV10-3
j_gene: TRBJ2-3
abundance: many
d_gene: -
CDR3nt: TGTGCCATCAGTGAGTCGAGATCACCGGATACGCAGTATTTT
CDR3aa: CAISESRSPDTQYF

v_gene: TRBV15
j_gene: TRBJ2-7
abundance: many
d_gene: -
CDR3nt: TGTGCCACCAGCTCGCGCGTTTACGAGCAGTACTTC
CDR3aa: CATSSRVYEQYF

v_gene: TRBV30
j_gene: TRBJ2-1
abundance: many
d_gene: -
CDR3nt: TGTGCCTGGAGTGTCGGAGCCACCCCTTACAATGAGCAGTTCTTC
CDR3aa: CAWSVGATPYNEQFF

v_gene: TRBV10-3
j_gene: TRBJ1-4
abundance: few
d_gene: -
CDR3nt: TGTGCCATCAGTGAGCGGCACCTCTCGACTAATGAAAAACTGTTTTTT
CDR3aa: CAISERHLSTNEKLFF

v_gene: TRBV14
j_gene: TRBJ2-1
abundance: -
d_gene: TRBD2
CDR3nt: TGTGCCAGCAGCCAAGATGCCTTTAGCGGGGGAGAGCAGTTCTTC
CDR3aa: CASSQDAFSGGEQFF

v_gene: TRBV7-3
j_gene: TRBJ2-7
abundance: many
d_gene: -
CDR3nt: TGTGCCAGCAGCTTGGATACTCACGACGAGCAGTACTTC
CDR3aa: CASSLDTHDEQYF

v_gene: TRBV5-1
j_gene: TRBJ2-7
abundance: many
d_gene: TRBD1
CDR3nt: TGCGCCAGCAGCTTCACAGGGGGCGAAGCCAACGAGCAGTACTTC
CDR3aa: CASSFTGGEANEQYF

v_gene: TRBV20-1
j_gene: TRBJ1-1
abundance: many
d_gene: -
CDR3nt: TGCAGTGCTCCGATCAGTCCCCCACAAACTGAAGCTTTCTTT
CDR3aa: CSAPISPPQTEAFF

v_gene: TRBV7-8
j_gene: TRBJ1-5
abundance: few
d_gene: -
CDR3nt: TGTGCCAGCAGCACCAACAGGGTTGGGAATCAGCCCCAGCATTTT
CDR3aa: CASSTNRVGNQPQHF

v_gene: TRBV5-1
j_gene: TRBJ1-5
abundance: many
d_gene: -
CDR3nt: TGCGCCAGCAGACCTGACAGTAGCAATCAGCCCCAGCATTTT
CDR3aa: CASRPDSSNQPQHF

v_gene: TRBV5-1
j_gene: TRBJ2-1
abundance: many
d_gene: -
CDR3nt: TGCGCCAGCAGCCTGAGATCCTATCAACGGGTAGAGCAGTTCTTC
CDR3aa: CASSLRSYQRVEQFF

v_gene: TRBV12-3/TRBV12-4
j_gene: TRBJ2-7
abundance: -
d_gene: TRBD1
CDR3nt: TGTGCCAGCAGTTTAAGGGACAGTTATCACAATTACGAGCAGTACTTC
CDR3aa: CASSLRDSYHNYEQYF

v_gene: TRBV14
j_gene: TRBJ2-5
abundance: many
d_gene: -
CDR3nt: TGTGCCAGCAGCCTTAGGGGATCTAATCAAGAGACCCAGTACTTC
CDR3aa: CASSLRGSNQETQYF

v_gene: TRBV20-1
j_gene: TRBJ2-1
abundance: many
d_gene: -
CDR3nt: TGCAGTGCTAGCCATTCTCGCATTAATGAGCAGTTCTTC
CDR3aa: CSASHSRINEQFF

v_gene: TRBV3-1
j_gene: TRBJ2-7
abundance: many
d_gene: TRBD2
CDR3nt: TGTGCCAGCAGCCAAGAGGGACTAGCATCCTACGAGCAGTACTTC
CDR3aa: CASSQEGLASYEQYF

v_gene: TRBV28
j_gene: TRBJ2-3
abundance: many
d_gene: TRBD1
CDR3nt: TGTGCCAGCAGTCCAACAGGGGCTAGCACAGATACGCAGTATTTT
CDR3aa: CASSPTGASTDTQYF

v_gene: TRBV20-1
j_gene: TRBJ2-7
abundance: many
d_gene: -
CDR3nt: TGCAGTGCTAGAGACAGGCGGGGCCAGTCCTACGAGCAGTACTTC
CDR3aa: CSARDRRGQSYEQYF

v_gene: TRBV28
j_gene: TRBJ1-1
abundance: -
d_gene: -
CDR3nt: TGTGCCAGCATACCTGCGGGGGGCAAAGAGAACACTGAAGCTTTCTTT
CDR3aa: CASIPAGGKENTEAFF

v_gene: TRBV6-1
j_gene: TRBJ2-5
abundance: many
d_gene: TRBD2
CDR3nt: TGTGCCAGCAGCTTAGGGCTAGCGGGACTAGAGACCCAGTACTTC
CDR3aa: CASSLGLAGLETQYF

v_gene: TRBV20-1
j_gene: TRBJ1-2
abundance: many
d_gene: TRBD1
CDR3nt: TGCAGTGCTAGAGTGCCCCGGGACAGGATGATCTATGGCTACACCTTC
CDR3aa: CSARVPRDRMIYGYTF

v_gene: TRBV6-1
j_gene: TRBJ1-1
abundance: -
d_gene: -
CDR3nt: TGTGCCAGCAGTGAAGTGGGGGGGGACACTGAAGCTTTCTTT
CDR3aa: CASSEVGGDTEAFF

v_gene: TRBV15
j_gene: TRBJ2-7
abundance: -
d_gene: -
CDR3nt: TGTGCCACCAGCACCCGGTTAGCCGAAAGAGCGTACTTC
CDR3aa: CATSTRLAERAYF

v_gene: TRBV12-3/TRBV12-4
j_gene: TRBJ1-2
abundance: many
d_gene: -
CDR3nt: TGTGCCAGCAGTTTAGTCTTAGGGCGGGGCTATGGCTACACCTTC
CDR3aa: CASSLVLGRGYGYTF

v_gene: TRBV27
j_gene: TRBJ2-7
abundance: -
d_gene: -
CDR3nt: TGTGCCAGCAGTTTCCCAGGGAACTACGAGCAGTACTTC
CDR3aa: CASSFPGNYEQYF

v_gene: TRBV24-1
j_gene: TRBJ2-5
abundance: many
d_gene: TRBD1
CDR3nt: TGTGCCACCAGTGAATCTACAGGGGCGGGAGAGACCCAGTACTTC
CDR3aa: CATSESTGAGETQYF

v_gene: TRBV9
j_gene: TRBJ2-3
abundance: -
d_gene: TRBD2
CDR3nt: TGTGCCAGCAGCGGTAGCGGGAGGGATACAGATACGCAGTATTTT
CDR3aa: CASSGSGRDTDTQYF

v_gene: TRBV4-1
j_gene: TRBJ2-7
abundance: few
d_gene: TRBD1
CDR3nt: TGCGCCAGCAGCCCCTTACACCGGGACAGGGACCCCTACGAGCAGTACTTC
CDR3aa: CASSPLHRDRDPYEQYF

v_gene: TRBV20-1
j_gene: TRBJ2-7
abundance: -
d_gene: -
CDR3nt: TGCAGTGCTGGAGATCCCGGGACCGACGAAACCTACGAGCAGTACTTC
CDR3aa: CSAGDPGTDETYEQYF

v_gene: TRBV6-2/TRBV6-3
j_gene: TRBJ2-7
abundance: many
d_gene: TRBD2
CDR3nt: TGTGCCAGCAGTATGGGACTAGCGGACTACGAGCAGTACTTC
CDR3aa: CASSMGLADYEQYF

v_gene: TRBV9
j_gene: TRBJ1-2
abundance: -
d_gene: -
CDR3nt: TGTGCCAGCAGCGCGGCCGGAGGGACTTCTGGCTACACCTTC
CDR3aa: CASSAAGGTSGYTF